This T cell receptor beta chain stems from a study of response to subunit inactivated influenza vaccine. Findings and caveats of the study: The authors proposed limited new T cell recruitment per seasonal influenza vaccination.

About this clonotype itself: Antigen: not known.

One entry per CDR3 protein, called by TCRdb with MiXCR from the RT-PCR reads. The sample yields more than 550,000 distinct CDR3 sequences, about 11% seen once. The CDR3 totals 14 residues. V gave up 10 bases and J gave up 5 bases; unmatched junction bases: 10. Per germline, CDR1 MGHDK and CDR2 SYGVNS. The data also belong to a second study, concerning T cells expressing NK-cell markers. That work states: It was by 5'RACE template switching with UMIs that TCR beta cDNA was made.

The receptor comes from a man aged 45-65 years who received an inactivated influenza vaccine. The material was PBMCs from blood, obtained on the day of vaccination. J is TRBJ2-1 and V is TRBV25-1; TRBD1 matches at 8 bases. The CDR3 loop reads CATRTGMGNNEQFF. The CDR3 DNA reads as TGTGCCACCCGGACAGGGATGGGAAACAATGAGCAGTTCTTC.